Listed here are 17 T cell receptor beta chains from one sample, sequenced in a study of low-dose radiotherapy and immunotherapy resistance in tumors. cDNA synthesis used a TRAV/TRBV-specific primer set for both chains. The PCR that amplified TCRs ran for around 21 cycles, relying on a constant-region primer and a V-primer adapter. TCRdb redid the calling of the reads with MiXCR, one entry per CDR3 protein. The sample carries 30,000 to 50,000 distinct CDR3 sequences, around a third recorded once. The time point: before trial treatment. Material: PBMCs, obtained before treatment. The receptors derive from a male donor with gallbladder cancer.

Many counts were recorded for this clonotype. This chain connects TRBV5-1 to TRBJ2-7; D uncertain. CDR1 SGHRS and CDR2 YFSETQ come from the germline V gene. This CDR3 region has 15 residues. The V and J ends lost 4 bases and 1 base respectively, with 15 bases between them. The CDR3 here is CASSPTPFTSYEQYF. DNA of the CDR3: TGCGCCAGCAGCCCTACACCTTTTACATCCTACGAGCAGTACTTC.

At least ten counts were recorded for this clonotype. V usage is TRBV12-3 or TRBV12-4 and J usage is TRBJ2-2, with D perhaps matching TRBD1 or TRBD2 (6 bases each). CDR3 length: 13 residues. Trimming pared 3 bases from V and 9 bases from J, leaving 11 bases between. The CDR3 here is CASSLGGAWELFF. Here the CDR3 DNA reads TGTGCCAGCAGTTTGGGGGGCGCGTGGGAGCTGTTTTTT.

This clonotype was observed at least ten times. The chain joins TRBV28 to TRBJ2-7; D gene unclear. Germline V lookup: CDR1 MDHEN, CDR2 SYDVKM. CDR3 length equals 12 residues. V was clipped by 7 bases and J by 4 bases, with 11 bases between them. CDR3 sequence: CASTGLLYEQYF. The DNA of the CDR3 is TGTGCCAGCACAGGCCTACTATACGAGCAGTACTTC.

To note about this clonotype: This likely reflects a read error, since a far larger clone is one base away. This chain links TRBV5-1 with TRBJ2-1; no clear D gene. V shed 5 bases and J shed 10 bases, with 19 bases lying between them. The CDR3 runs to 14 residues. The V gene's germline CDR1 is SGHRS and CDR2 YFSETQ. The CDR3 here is CASRFQQGNYEQFF. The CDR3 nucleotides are TGCGCCAGCAGATTTCAGCAAGGGAACTACGAGCAGTTCTTC.

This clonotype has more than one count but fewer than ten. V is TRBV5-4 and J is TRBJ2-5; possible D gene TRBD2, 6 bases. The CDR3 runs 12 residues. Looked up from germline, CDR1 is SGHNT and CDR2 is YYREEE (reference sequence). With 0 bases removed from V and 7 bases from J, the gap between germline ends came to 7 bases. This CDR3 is CASSLVGGTQYF. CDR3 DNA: TGTGCCAGCAGCTTGGTGGGGGGGACCCAGTACTTC. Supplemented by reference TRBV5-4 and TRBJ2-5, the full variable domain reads ETGVTQSPTHLIKTRGQQVTLRCSSQSGHNTVSWYQQALGQGPQFIFQYYREEENGRGNFPPRFSGLQFPNYSSELNVNALELDDSALYLCASSLVGGTQYFGPGTRLLVL.

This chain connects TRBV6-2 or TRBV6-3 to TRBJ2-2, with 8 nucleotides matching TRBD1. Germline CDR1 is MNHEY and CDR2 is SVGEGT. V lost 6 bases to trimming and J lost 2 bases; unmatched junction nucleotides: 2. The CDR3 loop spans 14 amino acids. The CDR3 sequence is CASRTGANTGELFF. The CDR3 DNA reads TGTGCCAGCAGGACAGGGGCAAACACCGGGGAGCTGTTTTTT.

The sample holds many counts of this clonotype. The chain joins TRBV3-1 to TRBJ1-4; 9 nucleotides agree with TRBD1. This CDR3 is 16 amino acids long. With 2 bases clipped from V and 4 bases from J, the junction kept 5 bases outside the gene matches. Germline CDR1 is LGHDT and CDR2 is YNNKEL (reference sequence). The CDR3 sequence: CASSQRRQGVNEKLFF. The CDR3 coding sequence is TGTGCCAGCAGCCAACGACGACAGGGGGTTAATGAAAAACTGTTTTTT.

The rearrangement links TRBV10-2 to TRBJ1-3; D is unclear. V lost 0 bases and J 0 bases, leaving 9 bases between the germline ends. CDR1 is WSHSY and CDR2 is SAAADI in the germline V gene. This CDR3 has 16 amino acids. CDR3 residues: CASSESKSVSGNTIYF. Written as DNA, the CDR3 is TGCGCCAGCAGTGAGTCGAAATCAGTCTCTGGAAACACCATATATTTT.

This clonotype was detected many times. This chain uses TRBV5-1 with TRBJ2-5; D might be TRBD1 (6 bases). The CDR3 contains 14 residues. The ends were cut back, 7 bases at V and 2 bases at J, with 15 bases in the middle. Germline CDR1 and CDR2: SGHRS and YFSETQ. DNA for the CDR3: TGCGCCAGCGGGGCCCAGGGGTGGCAAGAGACCCAGTACTTC. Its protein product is CASGAQGWQETQYF.

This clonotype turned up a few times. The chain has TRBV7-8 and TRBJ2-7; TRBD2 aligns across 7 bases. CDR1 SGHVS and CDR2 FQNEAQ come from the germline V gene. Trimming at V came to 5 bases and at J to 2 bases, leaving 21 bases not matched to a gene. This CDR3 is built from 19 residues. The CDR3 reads CASSIPSPQAGLQTYEQYF. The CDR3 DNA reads TGTGCCAGCAGCATCCCCTCCCCTCAAGCGGGACTGCAGACCTACGAGCAGTACTTC. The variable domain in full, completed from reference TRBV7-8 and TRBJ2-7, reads GAGVSQSPRYKVAKRGQDVALRCDPISGHVSLFWYQQALGQGPEFLTYFQNEAQLDKSGLPSDRFFAERPEGSVSTLKIQRTQQEDSAVYLCASSIPSPQAGLQTYEQYFGPGTRLTVT.

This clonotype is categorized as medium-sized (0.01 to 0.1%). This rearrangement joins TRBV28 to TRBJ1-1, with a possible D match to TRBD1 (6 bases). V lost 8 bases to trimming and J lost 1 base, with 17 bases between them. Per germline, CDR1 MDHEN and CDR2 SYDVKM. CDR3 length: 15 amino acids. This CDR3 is CASLRSQGRNTEAFF. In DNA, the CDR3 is TGTGCCAGCCTTAGATCACAGGGTCGGAACACTGAAGCTTTCTTT.

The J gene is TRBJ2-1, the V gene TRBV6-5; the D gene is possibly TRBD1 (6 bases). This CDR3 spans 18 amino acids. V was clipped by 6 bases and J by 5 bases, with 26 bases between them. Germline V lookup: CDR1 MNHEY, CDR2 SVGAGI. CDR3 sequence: CASSTVQGRPRLNNEQFF. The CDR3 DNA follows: TGTGCCAGCAGCACGGTCCAGGGGCGGCCCCGTTTAAACAATGAGCAGTTCTTC.

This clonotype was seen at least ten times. CDR3 DNA: TGTGCCAGCAGTTTAGGGATTAGGCGGGTCGAGCAGTACTTC. This codes for CASSLGIRRVEQYF. The rearrangement uses TRBV28 and TRBJ2-7; D is possibly TRBD2 (5 bases). Germline CDR1 is MDHEN and CDR2 is SYDVKM. Between the trimmed V and J ends, which lost 2 bases and 6 bases, there was a span of 14 bases. This CDR3 has 14 amino acids.

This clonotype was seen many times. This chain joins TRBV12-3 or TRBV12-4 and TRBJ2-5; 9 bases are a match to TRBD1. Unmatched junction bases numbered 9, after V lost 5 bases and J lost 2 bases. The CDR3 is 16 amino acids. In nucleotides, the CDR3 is TGTGCCAGCAGTCCCCGGGACAGGGAACTACAAGAGACCCAGTACTTC. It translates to CASSPRDRELQETQYF.

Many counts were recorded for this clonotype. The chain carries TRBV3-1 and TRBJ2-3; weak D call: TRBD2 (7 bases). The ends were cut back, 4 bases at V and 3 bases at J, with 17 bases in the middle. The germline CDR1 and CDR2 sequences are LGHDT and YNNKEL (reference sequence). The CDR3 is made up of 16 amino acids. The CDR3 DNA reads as TGTGCCAGCAGCCCCTGGGGGGGGCTCCCAACAGATACGCAGTATTTT. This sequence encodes CASSPWGGLPTDTQYF.

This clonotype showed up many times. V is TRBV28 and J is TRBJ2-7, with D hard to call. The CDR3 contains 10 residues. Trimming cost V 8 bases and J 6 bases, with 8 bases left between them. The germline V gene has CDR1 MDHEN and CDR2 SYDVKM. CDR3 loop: CASGEFEQYF. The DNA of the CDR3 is TGTGCCAGCGGAGAGTTCGAGCAGTACTTC.

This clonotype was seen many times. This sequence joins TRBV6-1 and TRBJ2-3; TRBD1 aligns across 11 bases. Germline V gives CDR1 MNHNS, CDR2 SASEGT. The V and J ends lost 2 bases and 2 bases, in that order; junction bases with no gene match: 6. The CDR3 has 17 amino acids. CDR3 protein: CASSERRTGGYTDTQYF. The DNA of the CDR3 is TGTGCCAGCAGTGAAAGGAGGACAGGGGGCTACACAGATACGCAGTATTTT.